This T cell receptor beta chain is drawn from a study of blood T cell repertoires in COVID-19 (TCRdb year 2020). With respect to the entire study: Samples covering the acute and convalescent phases of COVID-19 were provided by collaborators in the United States, Italy and Spain. Subjects who had been exposed to COVID-19, were actively infected with it, or had recovered from it provided the deeply sampled blood TCRbeta repertoires that made up the dataset. The samples were drawn from the first 160 participants of the ongoing ImmuneRACE study and from 1,254 subjects provided by 6 global collaborators. A de-identified subject ID, COVID-19 status, age in years and sex were almost always included in the sample metadata. The prospective study material was composed of cDNA or gDNA derived from T cells, B-cell-depleted T cells, or PBMCs. The repertoires were released in a freely available public database meant as a resource for research on the immune response to SARS-CoV-2. Where HLA class I and class II types were available, the types were taken from metadata supplied by the sample provider, not from assay-based typing. Study-level results and caveats: The quantity of clinical and demographic metadata differed by source and by participant and was supplied without curation.

The collaborating institutions used their own protocols to collect whole blood in K2EDTA tubes. For TCRbeta analysis, collaborators shipped samples in one of three forms: frozen whole blood, isolated PBMCs, or DNA extracted from either of those sample types. Concerning this clone: Its antigen is currently not known. Per-base quality was not reported, and no clone a single base away is much larger than it.

The immunoSEQ Assay, a bias-controlled multiplex PCR, was used to amplify TCRbeta CDR3 regions from genomic DNA. The original methods were these. Nucleated cell counts per sample were estimated from amplification of reference gene primers within the assay. Sequence reads were collapsed and filtered to measure the absolute abundance of every unique TCRbeta CDR3 rearrangement. For each sample, productive Simpson clonality was calculated by taking the square root of Simpson's diversity index across productive rearrangements. TCRdb retrieved this table from immuneACCESS and kept in-frame rearrangements only. Not all clones are present; in checked studies, unresolved V genes account for under half, and no reason is known for the remainder. From that table come the V and J calls and clone size; the DNA was used to work out D and trimming. The sample table contains approximately 250,000 clones; only one count was recorded for more than 75% of them. Approximately 9.7% of the sample is taken by the ten largest.

Looking up the germline V gene yields CDR1 KGHSH and CDR2 LQKENI. The CDR3, from cysteine to phenylalanine, totals 14 residues. Only the CDR3 region is kept as DNA, spanning 42 bases read in frame from base 1. V gives up 2 bases and J gives up 2 bases, and the segment between their germline ends measures 10 bases. The sequence links TRBV18 to TRBJ2-7, and possibly TRBD1, on 6 matching bases. Sequencing was done on a sample of peripheral blood. This sequence was found in a man aged 35-49 years with active or convalescent COVID-19. CDR3 reads: CASSPWDTPYEQYF. The DNA sequence reads TGTGCCAGCTCACCATGGGACACCCCCTACGAGCAGTACTTC. Joined to the reference TRBV18 and TRBJ2-7 proteins, this CDR3 gives the full variable domain: NAGVMQNPRHLVRRRGQEARLRCSPMKGHSHVYWYRQLPEEGLKFMVYLQKENIIDESGMPKERFSAEFPKEGPSILRIQQVVRGDSAAYFCASSPWDTPYEQYFGPGTRLTVT.